What follows are 5 T cell receptor beta chains derived from one specimen sequenced in a study of blood T cell repertoires in COVID-19. Using immunoSEQ multiplex PCR, the repertoire was profiled, and TCRdb retains in-frame clones only, with some absent. The table lists roughly 18,000 clones, more than 80% of them singletons. Source material: peripheral blood. These receptors were obtained from a human donor in a cohort sampled during active COVID-19.

This chain connects TRBV27 to TRBJ2-7, with 7 bases aligning to TRBD1. With 0 bases clipped from V and 3 bases from J, the junction kept 20 bases outside the gene matches. The CDR3 is 20 amino acids. Germline V gives CDR1 MNHEY, CDR2 SMNVEV (reference sequence). The CDR3 sequence: CASSLSPPNPGGILSYEQYF. In DNA form, the CDR3 reads TGTGCCAGCAGTTTATCGCCCCCGAACCCAGGGGGAATACTAAGCTACGAGCAGTACTTC.

The CDR3 reads CASSPPVRGGGNEQFF. As DNA, the CDR3 is TGTGCCAGCTCACCACCGGTGCGGGGGGGAGGTAATGAGCAGTTCTTC. V is TRBV18 and J is TRBJ2-1; TRBD2 matches at 9 bases. Germline CDR1 is KGHSH and CDR2 is LQKENI. This CDR3 is 16 amino acids long. V dropped 0 bases and J dropped 7; count of bases not matched to a gene: 7.

The rearrangement links TRBV19 to TRBJ1-5, with D possibly being TRBD1 (6 bases). CDR1 and CDR2 from the germline V gene are LNHDA and SQIVND (reference sequence). V lost 8 bases and J 4 bases, leaving 12 bases between the germline ends. CDR3 size: 13 residues. CDR3 residues: CASSDRPNQPQHF. The CDR3 region has the DNA TGTGCCAGTTCGGACAGACCTAATCAGCCCCAGCATTTT.

This clone was seen just once. The CDR3 nucleotides are TGTGCCAGCAGCTCCGACTCAGGGATACCTAATGAAAAACTGTTTTTT. Its translation: CASSSDSGIPNEKLFF. The V gene is TRBV7-2, the J gene TRBJ1-4; tentatively, D is TRBD1 (5 bases). The CDR3 extends over 16 amino acids. The V and J ends lost 4 bases and 3 bases respectively, with 15 bases between them. Germline V gene sequence: CDR1 SGHTA, CDR2 FQGNSA.

The chain combines TRBV7-2 with TRBJ1-5; 8 nucleotides line up with TRBD1. Germline values: CDR1 SGHTA, CDR2 FQGNSA. Germline trimming cut 5 bases from V and 6 bases from J; bases unmatched to any gene: 6. The CDR3 has 14 amino acids. The CDR3 protein is CASSPDRVSQPQHF. DNA for the CDR3: TGTGCCAGCAGCCCGGACAGGGTGTCTCAGCCCCAGCATTTT.